This TCR beta chain was obtained from a study of PD-1 blockade in mismatch repair-deficient tumors. Study-level points and caveats: Rapid post-treatment expansion, then contraction, generally preceding radiologic response, marked tumor-resident clones.

V was trimmed by 2 bases and J by 8 bases, leaving 21 bases between them. The CDR3 has 16 residues. Germline CDR1 and CDR2: SGHVS and FQNEAQ. Every patient had mismatch repair deficiency by PCR or immunohistochemistry. TCRs were sequenced from a few patients responding to pembrolizumab. Assay: immunoSEQ multiplex PCR; the TCRdb copy retains only in-frame clones and omits some. The table records under 25,000 clones, about 80% of them present only once. For this clone: Its antigen remains unknown.

This rearrangement joins TRBV7-8 to TRBJ1-2; a weak D match, TRBD1 (5 bases). The source is an adult with mismatch repair-deficient cancer. This material consisted of PBMCs, taken 52 weeks after starting pembrolizumab. Here the CDR3 DNA reads TGTGCCAGCAGCTTATATCTGGCCGGGGGTTTGGGAGGCTACACCTTC. It specifies CASSLYLAGGLGGYTF.